This entry is about one TCR beta chain. The data originate from a study of blood T cell repertoires in COVID-19. The table came from immunoSEQ multiplex PCR; TCRdb's copy has only in-frame clones and leaves some out. The table has about 330,000 clones, about nine tenths seen once. The V segment lost 0 bases and the J segment 4 bases; nucleotides outside the gene matches: 3. The CDR3 loop spans 16 amino acids. Germline V CDR1 and CDR2: LGHNA, YNFKEQ. The V gene is TRBV4-2, the J gene TRBJ2-3; 11 bases are a match to TRBD2. The receptor's source is a man aged 25 to 40 with COVID-19, enrolled during active disease. Material: peripheral blood. CDR3 coding DNA: TGTGCCAGCAGCCAAGAGCAGGGACTAGCGGCAGATACGCAGTATTTT. It codes for CASSQEQGLAADTQYF.